These 3 T cell receptor beta chains were sequenced from one sample in a study of blood T cells in healthy people across ages. The authors ran a second PCR of roughly 7 to 11 cycles using a sample-barcoded 5' primer and a J-beta primer mix. TCRdb re-called the 5' RACE reads with MiXCR, one entry per CDR3 protein. The sample includes about 620,000 distinct CDR3 sequences, roughly half of them seen just once. Sequencing used blood. The receptors stem from a woman over 75 in good health.

V gene TRBV25-1 combines with J gene TRBJ2-2; no reliable D call. The V and J ends lost 6 bases and 9 bases respectively, with 11 bases between them. The V gene's germline CDR1 is MGHDK and CDR2 SYGVNS. This CDR3 has 12 amino acids. The chain's CDR3 is CASRSGPRELFF. In nucleotides, the CDR3 is TGTGCCAGCAGGTCCGGTCCCCGGGAGCTGTTTTTT.

This clonotype was recorded many times. This chain links TRBV14 with TRBJ2-1; D not certain. The ends were cut back, 7 bases at V and 3 bases at J, with 19 bases in the middle. Germline V lookup: CDR1 SGHDN, CDR2 FVKESK. This CDR3 is built from 16 residues. The DNA for the CDR3 is TGTGCCAGCACCGATTTAAGAGGTGGAATCTACAATGAGCAGTTCTTC. This sequence encodes CASTDLRGGIYNEQFF. The full variable domain, completed using reference TRBV14 and TRBJ2-1, is EAGVTQFPSHSVIEKGQTVTLRCDPISGHDNLYWYRRVMGKEIKFLLHFVKESKQDESGMPNNRFLAERTGGTYSTLKVQPAELEDSGVYFCASTDLRGGIYNEQFFGPGTRLTVL.

This clonotype was detected many times. The CDR3 coding sequence is TGTGCCAGCAGTTACCACATCAGGACAGATACGCAGTATTTT. Its translation: CASSYHIRTDTQYF. This sequence joins TRBV6-2 or TRBV6-3 and TRBJ2-3, with D uncertain. Trimming removed 2 bases from V and 3 bases from J, with 9 bases in between. Per germline, CDR1 MNHEY and CDR2 SVGEGT. The CDR3 length is 14 residues.